One sample yielded the 26 T cell receptor beta chains listed below, sequenced in a study of T-cell memory formation after mild COVID-19. Via MiXCR, TCRdb re-called the 5' RACE reads, giving one row per CDR3 protein. The top ten clones hold about 25% of a sample with about 57,000 distinct CDR3 sequences, 12% of them seen once. Sequenced: PBMCs or a T cell subset sorted from them (not recorded which). The receptors here all came from a young man who had mild COVID-19 (a few samples of this study predate the infection). Cell type and time point are not known.

This clonotype was observed at least ten times. This rearrangement joins TRBV12-3 or TRBV12-4 to TRBJ1-3; TRBD1 might be the D (5 bases). The V and J ends lost 3 bases and 0 bases respectively, with 9 bases between them. The CDR3 totals 15 residues. This CDR3 is CASSLWGDSGNTIYF. CDR3 in DNA: TGTGCCAGCAGTTTGTGGGGGGACTCTGGAAACACCATATATTTT.

This clonotype was picked up many times. The rearrangement joins TRBV7-6 to TRBJ2-7, with TRBD2 matching over 8 bases. Germline values: CDR1 SGHVS, CDR2 FNYEAQ. With V trimmed by 5 bases and J by 0 bases, 9 bases remained unmatched. This CDR3 has 16 amino acids. The CDR3 loop reads CASSRSGSGDSYEQYF. As DNA, the CDR3 is TGTGCCAGCAGCCGTTCGGGTAGCGGGGACTCCTACGAGCAGTACTTC.

The chain carries TRBV2 and TRBJ1-5, with D maybe TRBD1 (5 bases). CDR1 and CDR2 from the germline V gene are SNHLY and FYNNEI. The CDR3 has 13 amino acids. Trimming pared 6 bases from V and 7 bases from J, leaving 13 bases between. CDR3 residues: CASSPQGKQPQHF. The CDR3 nucleotides read TGTGCCAGCAGCCCTCAGGGAAAGCAGCCCCAGCATTTT. Using reference TRBV2 and TRBJ1-5 for the parts outside the CDR3, the full variable domain is EPEVTQTPSHQVTQMGQEVILRCVPISNHLYFYWYRQILGQKVEFLVSFYNNEISEKSEIFDDQFSVERPDGSNFTLKIRSTKLEDSAMYFCASSPQGKQPQHFGDGTRLSIL.

This clonotype is termed medium-sized. The chain carries TRBV12-3 or TRBV12-4 and TRBJ2-5, with D tentatively TRBD1 (6 bases). Trimming removed 8 bases from V and 1 base from J, with 8 bases in between. The CDR3 spans 12 residues. The CDR3 DNA reads as TGTGCCAGCGGACAGCTCCAAGAGACCCAGTACTTC. This encodes CASGQLQETQYF.

Many counts were recorded for this clonotype. The V gene is TRBV5-4, the J gene TRBJ2-7; perhaps TRBD1 as D (5 bases). The ends were cut back, 4 bases at V and 4 bases at J, with 18 bases in the middle. The CDR3 extends over 15 amino acids. Germline V CDR1 and CDR2: SGHNT, YYREEE (reference sequence). As DNA, the CDR3 is TGTGCCAGCAGCCCCAGCCCAAGCGACAGTTACGAGCAGTACTTC. Its protein product is CASSPSPSDSYEQYF.

The genes are TRBV20-1 and TRBJ1-1, with TRBD1 as a possible D gene (5 bases). This CDR3 contains 13 residues. The V and J ends lost 1 base and 5 bases respectively, with 11 bases between them. CDR1 and CDR2 from the germline V gene are DFQATT and SNEGSKA (reference sequence). The CDR3 loop is CSARVNEGTEAFF. Here the CDR3 DNA reads TGCAGTGCTAGAGTGAACGAGGGGACTGAAGCTTTCTTT.

This clonotype was seen a handful of times. The chain joins TRBV12-3 or TRBV12-4 to TRBJ1-1; no clear D. The CDR3 totals 12 residues. The germline V and J ends were trimmed by 10 bases and 7 bases, with 16 bases remaining between them. The CDR3 DNA sequence: TGTGCCATCTGGAGATGGGGTGGTGAAGCTTTCTTT. Translation gives CAIWRWGGEAFF.

This rearrangement joins TRBV7-3 to TRBJ2-1, with 9 bases fitting TRBD2. The CDR3 sequence is 16 residues long. From germline, CDR1 is SGHTA and CDR2 FQGTGA. V dropped 4 bases and J dropped 6; count of bases not matched to a gene: 10. The CDR3 DNA reads TGTGCCAGCAGCTCCGTCGGGACTAGCCAATCCAATGAGCAGTTCTTC. Translation gives CASSSVGTSQSNEQFF.

This clonotype was counted many times. This chain joins TRBV5-6 and TRBJ2-3, with D tentatively TRBD1 or TRBD2 (6 bases each). The ends were cut back, 5 bases at V and 0 bases at J, with 13 bases in the middle. The CDR3 sequence is 15 residues long. Germline V gives CDR1 SGHDT, CDR2 YYEEEE. The CDR3 loop reads CASSQTGASTDTQYF. In nucleotides, the CDR3 is TGTGCCAGCAGTCAAACGGGGGCAAGCACAGATACGCAGTATTTT.

In its sample, this clonotype was seen a few times. V usage is TRBV11-1 and J usage is TRBJ2-1; 7 bases line up with TRBD2. The junction had 9 bases not matched to a gene; V was cut back by 5 bases and J by 8 bases. The CDR3 is 14 amino acids. Per germline, CDR1 SGHAT and CDR2 FQDESV (reference sequence). This CDR3 reads CASSINRAGDEQFF. In nucleotides, the CDR3 is TGTGCCAGCAGCATCAACCGCGCGGGGGATGAGCAGTTCTTC.

This clonotype was observed a few times. The chain has TRBV11-1 and TRBJ2-3; D is uncertain. Per the germline V gene, CDR1 is SGHAT and CDR2 is FQDESV (reference sequence). V lost 10 bases and J 2 bases, leaving 16 bases between the germline ends. The CDR3 contains 14 residues. CDR3 nucleotides: TGTGCCACCACTTCGTTTGACATCACAGATACGCAGTATTTT. Translated, it gives CATTSFDITDTQYF. The full variable domain, completed using reference TRBV11-1 and TRBJ2-3, is EAEVAQSPRYKITEKSQAVAFWCDPISGHATLYWYRQILGQGPELLVQFQDESVVDDSQLPKDRFSAERLKGVDSTLKIQPAELGDSAMYLCATTSFDITDTQYFGPGTRLTVL.

The gene calls are TRBV5-4 and TRBJ2-4; 8 bases line up with TRBD1. Germline V gene sequence: CDR1 SGHNT, CDR2 YYREEE (reference sequence). V trimming: 4 bases; J trimming: 0 bases; junction bases outside the gene matches: 6. The CDR3 has 16 residues. The CDR3 loop reads CASSEGQGLAKNIQYF. The CDR3 coding sequence is TGTGCCAGCAGCGAAGGACAGGGCTTAGCCAAAAACATTCAGTACTTC.

The chain has TRBV18 and TRBJ1-1; weak D call: TRBD1 (6 bases). The germline V and J ends were trimmed by 0 bases and 1 base, with 9 bases remaining between them. Germline-derived CDR1 and CDR2 are KGHSH and LQKENI. CDR3 length equals 15 residues. CDR3 residues: CASSPPRGPNTEAFF. The DNA of the CDR3 is TGTGCCAGCTCACCACCTCGGGGGCCGAACACTGAAGCTTTCTTT.

This clonotype was detected a few times. The rearrangement joins TRBV15 to TRBJ1-2; possible D gene TRBD1, 6 bases. CDR1 and CDR2 from the germline V gene are LNHNV and YYDKDF (reference sequence). The CDR3 has 15 amino acids. The V and J ends lost 0 bases and 5 bases respectively, with 13 bases between them. The CDR3 here is CATSRDPSGVYGYTF. The CDR3 bases are TGTGCCACCAGCAGAGATCCCTCAGGGGTATATGGCTACACCTTC. Together with reference TRBV15 and TRBJ1-2, the CDR3 gives the full variable domain: DAMVIQNPRYQVTQFGKPVTLSCSQTLNHNVMYWYQQKSSQAPKLLFHYYDKDFNNEADTPDNFQSRRPNTSFCFLDIRSPGLGDTAMYLCATSRDPSGVYGYTFGSGTRLTVV.

This clonotype was detected only a few times. J is TRBJ2-5 and V is TRBV11-2, with TRBD2 identical over 7 bases. V shed 5 bases, J shed 2 bases, and the junction held 8 bases outside the gene matches. The germline CDR1 and CDR2 sequences are SGHAT and FQNNGV. This CDR3 is built from 15 residues. CDR3 DNA sequence: TGTGCCAGCAGCCCCTCCTGGGGGGGGCAAGAGACCCAGTACTTC. This sequence encodes CASSPSWGGQETQYF.

This clonotype was observed a few times. This chain uses TRBV7-8 with TRBJ2-7, with TRBD1 as a possible D gene (6 bases). The length of the CDR3 is 15 residues. Trimming removed 1 base at V and 0 bases at J, with 10 bases between. CDR1 and CDR2 from the germline V gene are SGHVS and FQNEAQ. Here the CDR3 reads CASSLVLGGSYEQYF. The CDR3 DNA sequence: TGTGCCAGCAGCTTAGTTTTAGGGGGCTCCTACGAGCAGTACTTC.

The chain employs TRBV28 and TRBJ2-1; 10 positions match TRBD2. Germline trimming cut 6 bases from V and 7 bases from J; bases unmatched to any gene: 6. The CDR3 totals 14 residues. Germline V gene lookup returns CDR1 MDHEN and CDR2 SYDVKM. The CDR3 DNA is TGTGCCAGCAGCCGAACTAGCGGGGAGAATGAGCAGTTCTTC. Its translation: CASSRTSGENEQFF.

This clonotype was observed a handful of times. The gene calls are TRBV11-2 and TRBJ2-5; the D call may be TRBD1 or TRBD2 (6 bases each). V lost 1 base, J lost 6 bases, and 15 bases lay in between. The CDR3 length is 15 residues. Germline assignment: CDR1 SGHAT and CDR2 FQNNGV. As DNA, the CDR3 is TGTGCCAGCAGCTTAGGAGGGGGGAACGGAAAGACCCAGTACTTC. Protein product: CASSLGGGNGKTQYF.

The chain links TRBV6-1 to TRBJ1-2, with unresolved D. CDR3 size: 13 residues. Trimming pared 2 bases from V and 8 bases from J, leaving 12 bases between. Germline CDR1 reads MNHNS; CDR2 reads SASEGT. The DNA for the CDR3 is TGTGCCAGCAGTGAACGCAGAGATAGCGGCTACACCTTC. Its protein product is CASSERRDSGYTF.

J is TRBJ1-1 and V is TRBV9; D is undetermined. Germline values: CDR1 SGDLS, CDR2 YYNGEE. V was trimmed by 0 bases and J by 5 bases, leaving 8 bases between them. This CDR3 comprises 13 residues. CDR3 sequence reads: CASSVGGLTEAFF. The CDR3 DNA reads as TGTGCCAGCAGCGTAGGGGGTTTGACTGAAGCTTTCTTT.

This clonotype came up many times. The chain joins TRBV27 to TRBJ2-1, with 7 bases identical to TRBD1. Germline assignment: CDR1 MNHEY and CDR2 SMNVEV (reference sequence). The CDR3 has 14 residues. The junction had 5 bases not matched to a gene; V was cut back by 5 bases and J by 4 bases. The DNA for the CDR3 is TGTGCCAGCAGTCCCATGGGACAGTACAATGAGCAGTTCTTC. Translation: CASSPMGQYNEQFF.

This chain connects TRBV5-1 to TRBJ2-3; possibly TRBD2 for D (5 bases). Germline V CDR1 and CDR2: SGHRS, YFSETQ. This CDR3 contains 14 residues. V gave up 6 bases and J gave up 4 bases, with 15 bases separating them. The CDR3 sequence is CASKKAGVSDTQYF. DNA for the CDR3: TGCGCCAGCAAGAAGGCGGGTGTATCAGATACGCAGTATTTT.

This chain connects TRBV4-1 to TRBJ2-7; D might be TRBD1 (5 bases). Trimming took off 8 bases at V and 1 base at J, with 12 bases between the two ends. Germline assignment: CDR1 MGHRA and CDR2 YSYEKL. The CDR3 is 13 residues long. CDR3 coding DNA: TGCGCCAGCCGTCCGGACATTTCCTACGAGCAGTACGTC. This codes for CASRPDISYEQYV.

This chain links TRBV19 with TRBJ1-1; no clear D gene. V lost 1 base and J lost 0, with 6 bases in between. CDR1 and CDR2 from the germline V gene are LNHDA and SQIVND (reference sequence). This CDR3 is built from 14 residues. This CDR3 is CASSIGSVNTEAFF. Here the CDR3 DNA reads TGTGCCAGTAGTATAGGATCAGTGAACACTGAAGCTTTCTTT.

Many counts were recorded for this clonotype. V usage is TRBV28 and J usage is TRBJ2-7, with a weak D call TRBD1 (6 bases). The CDR3 has 15 amino acids. V lost 4 bases, J lost 6 bases, and 19 bases lay in between. Per the germline V gene, CDR1 is MDHEN and CDR2 is SYDVKM. CDR3 in amino acids: CASSSLTDRLPEQYV. DNA for the CDR3: TGTGCCAGCAGTTCCCTGACTGACAGGCTCCCCGAGCAGTACGTC.

The V gene is TRBV11-2, the J gene TRBJ2-1; 10 bases are shared with TRBD2. CDR3 length equals 17 residues. Germline CDR1 reads SGHAT; CDR2 reads FQNNGV. V lost 5 bases and J lost 0; bases outside the gene matches: 7. The CDR3 loop is CASSGLAVPSSYNEQFF. CDR3 coding DNA: TGTGCCAGCAGCGGACTAGCGGTCCCTAGCTCCTACAATGAGCAGTTCTTC.